One and the same sample provided the 8 T cell receptor beta chains below, sequenced in a study of metastatic and nonmetastatic thyroid tumors. Thyroid surgery was performed in patients who had received no treatment beforehand. Using MiXCR, TCRdb re-called clones from the PCR reads. The data contain under 30,000 clones, over 12% of them singletons. What was sequenced was blood. All receptors derive from a male donor with papillary thyroid cancer or a benign thyroid nodule (not recorded which). Some clones in this sample may be carry-over from other donors' samples.

This clone was found many times. Additional DNA sequences in this sample encode the identical CDR3. V is TRBV19 and J is TRBJ1-1; D unresolved. Trimming took 7 bases from V and 1 from J, leaving 10 bases between them. CDR1 and CDR2 (germline): LNHDA, SQIVND (reference sequence). The length of the CDR3 is 13 residues. DNA for the CDR3: TGTGCCAGTATTCTCTCAGGGAACACTGAAGCTTTCTTT. Translated: CASILSGNTEAFF.

This clone was observed a handful of times. The junction and the germline gene differ at one end; a read error may be behind it. The CDR3 protein is CSASERHNEQFF. In DNA form, the CDR3 reads TGTAGTGCTAGCGAGCGTCACAATGAGCAGTTCTTC. The rearrangement joins TRBV20-1 to TRBJ2-1, with D tentatively TRBD2 (6 bases). The V gene's germline CDR1 is DFQATT and CDR2 SNEGSKA (reference sequence). The CDR3 has 12 amino acids.

This clone was counted at least ten times. This chain joins TRBV30 and TRBJ1-1; possibly TRBD1 for D (6 bases). CDR3 length equals 15 residues. Germline loops: CDR1 GTSNPN, CDR2 SVGIG (reference sequence). The ends were cut back, 8 bases at V and 1 base at J, with 20 bases in the middle. The CDR3 spells CARREGVSGNTEAFF. The CDR3 nucleotides are TGTGCCCGACGTGAGGGGGTGTCCGGGAACACTGAAGCTTTCTTT.

This clone was detected a few times. This chain joins TRBV6-4 and TRBJ2-1; 7 nucleotides match TRBD2. Looked up from germline, CDR1 is MRHNA and CDR2 is SNTAGT. With V trimmed by 6 bases and J by 10 bases, 18 bases remained unmatched. CDR3 length: 16 residues. CDR3 sequence reads: CASSRPNFGLDGEQFF. CDR3 in DNA: TGTGCCAGCAGCCGCCCCAACTTTGGACTAGATGGAGAGCAGTTCTTC.

This clone was recorded many times. V gene TRBV12-3 or TRBV12-4 combines with J gene TRBJ1-5; D perhaps matches TRBD1 (5 bases). This CDR3 region has 14 residues. V shed 8 bases and J shed 7 bases, with 18 bases lying between them. CDR3: CASSDWGGGQPQHF. The CDR3 DNA follows: TGTGCCAGCTCTGACTGGGGGGGAGGGCAGCCCCAGCATTTT.

This clone has ten or more counts. The chain couples TRBV5-1 to TRBJ2-7; a weak D match, TRBD2 (7 bases). The CDR3 has 16 residues. Trimming stripped 3 bases from V and 2 bases from J, with 18 bases between. From germline, CDR1 is SGHRS and CDR2 YFSETQ. CDR3 DNA sequence: TGCGCCAGCAGCTCGGGGGGCTTCCAAGAGCCCTACGAGCAGTACTTC. Its translation is CASSSGGFQEPYEQYF.

The sample holds many counts of this clone. V gene TRBV19 combines with J gene TRBJ1-3; no clear D. Germline CDR1 is LNHDA and CDR2 is SQIVND (reference sequence). The germline V and J ends were trimmed by 4 bases and 0 bases, with 16 bases remaining between them. The CDR3 spans 17 residues. The CDR3 DNA sequence: TGTGCCAGTAGTACTCCACCCCGAAGGGCCTCTGGAAACACCATATATTTT. It translates to CASSTPPRRASGNTIYF.

This clone was counted at least ten times. The chain's CDR3 is CASSLALGNYGYTF. The CDR3 region has the DNA TGTGCCAGCAGCTTGGCCCTGGGTAACTATGGCTACACCTTC. V gene TRBV5-5 combines with J gene TRBJ1-2, with no clear D. The germline V gene encodes CDR1 SGHKS and CDR2 YYEKEE (reference sequence). The CDR3 totals 14 residues. The V and J ends lost 0 bases and 1 base respectively, with 7 bases between them.